The source of this T cell receptor beta chain is a study of post-analysis software for immune sequencing data. Study-wide background: Relapsing-remitting, secondary progressive and progressive-relapsing forms made up the multiple sclerosis disease courses.

Notes on this clonotype: Its cognate antigen is unknown.

V lost 8 bases and J 10 bases, leaving 18 bases between the germline ends. Germline V lookup: CDR1 ENHRY, CDR2 SYGVKD. This CDR3 is 12 amino acids long. Unique molecular identifiers were built into the TCR beta cDNA libraries. With about 0.95 to 10 million T cells as the source, 540,000 or so cDNA molecules resulted. Each CDR3 protein is one row after TCRdb ran MiXCR on the PCR reads. The data hold under 900,000 distinct CDR3 sequences, with approximately 53% observed a single time. General observations from the study: With TRBV5-6, TRBV5-1 and TRBV20-1 included, about 5 TRBV segments were more frequent in patients than in controls. Among multiple sclerosis patients, normalized Chao1 diversity was significantly below that of controls. F-measure co-clustering was strong for batch-matched samples.

The J gene is TRBJ2-7, the V gene TRBV10-3; D may correspond to TRBD1 or TRBD2 (6 bases each). Sequencing used blood. This TCR was sampled from a girl aged 10-17 years with multiple sclerosis. The chain's CDR3 is CAIAGQQEAQYF. The CDR3 nucleotides are TGTGCCATCGCGGGACAACAAGAGGCCCAGTACTTC.